This T cell receptor beta chain was recorded in a study of blood T cell repertoires in COVID-19. Study-wide background: The origin of the acute and convalescent COVID-19 samples was the United States, Italy and Spain. T cells, B-cell-depleted T cells, or PBMCs provided the cDNA or gDNA that served as material.

Source study methods: Reference gene primer amplification gave nucleated cell count estimates. The protocol was immunoSEQ multiplex PCR, while the TCRdb copy is restricted to in-frame clones and leaves out a portion. Clone size and the V and J calls come from that table; the DNA yielded D and trimming. Found here are just over 20,000 clones, 86% of them singletons; the top ten hold approximately 3.6%. CDR1 and CDR2 (germline): WSHSY, SAAADI. CDR3 size: 13 residues. Trimming took 8 bases from V and 2 from J; bases not matched to a gene: 4. V usage is TRBV10-2 and J usage is TRBJ2-3, with TRBD2 matching 7 bases. The TCR originated in a man aged 50 or older with active COVID-19. The sample taken for sequencing was peripheral blood. The CDR3, as DNA: TGCGCCAGCGGGGGGGGATTCACAGATACGCAGTATTTT. Translating gives CASGGGFTDTQYF.